This T cell receptor beta chain was identified during a study of shared clonotypes between healthy human individuals. In germline, CDR1 is MGHDK, CDR2 SYGVNS. V gave up 3 bases and J gave up 2 bases, with 14 bases separating them. The CDR3 length is 15 residues. TCRdb's copy holds only in-frame clones and misses some; the assay was immunoSEQ multiplex PCR. The sample holds some 1.5 million clones, roughly 96% seen once. The chain has TRBV25-1 and TRBJ2-7, with a possible D match to TRBD2 (7 bases). The sequenced material came from naive CD4+ T cells sorted from blood. This sample's subset: CD45RA+ positively selected. This TCR was sampled from a man aged 30 to 39 in good health. The CDR3 spells CASSDEGGGAYEQYF. DNA for the CDR3: TGTGCCAGCAGTGATGAGGGGGGGGGCGCCTACGAGCAGTACTTC.